Sequencing of this T cell receptor (beta chain) was carried out in a study of blood T cell repertoires in COVID-19. In the study overall: Material from acute and convalescent COVID-19 was sourced from the United States, Italy and Spain. PBMCs, B-cell-depleted T cells, or T cells were the source of the cDNA or gDNA that made up the material.

Trimming took 0 bases from V and 4 from J; bases not matched to a gene: 14. This CDR3 has 18 amino acids. Germline CDR1 is GTSNPN and CDR2 is SVGIG (reference sequence). The method was immunoSEQ multiplex PCR; TCRdb's version includes in-frame clones alone and lacks a portion of them. The table has some 200,000 clones, around 88% seen once. This receptor was identified in a man younger than 30 with active or convalescent COVID-19. The J gene is TRBJ2-3, the V gene TRBV30; 9 positions agree with TRBD2. The specimen sequenced was peripheral blood. CDR3 nucleotide sequence: TGTGCCTGGAGTGTACTTATGGGCGGAGCGGGAGGCCCAGATACGCAGTATTTT. This gives the protein CAWSVLMGGAGGPDTQYF.